The 10 T cell receptor beta chains below come from one sample, sequenced in a study of molecular identifiers for immune sequencing clone quantification. MiXCR, run by TCRdb on the PCR reads, gives a single entry per CDR3 protein. The data contain about 640,000 distinct CDR3 sequences, roughly 21% of them singletons. The sample was naive CD8+ T cells from blood, with Jurkat cell RNA spiked in. As to subset: FACS-sorted CD8+CD4-CCR7+CD45RA+ naive T cells. The receptors shown here come from a human donor in good health. Some libraries in this study had Jurkat cell RNA spiked in.

This clonotype was seen a few times. V is TRBV4-3 and J is TRBJ1-2, with TRBD1 matching over 7 bases. Trimming took 0 bases from V and 4 from J; bases not matched to a gene: 8. This CDR3 is built from 16 residues. CDR1 is LGHNA and CDR2 is YSLEER in the germline V gene. The CDR3 region is CASSQERGLSIYGYTF. CDR3 nucleotide sequence: TGCGCCAGCAGCCAAGAAAGGGGGCTCTCGATCTATGGCTACACCTTC.

This clonotype was observed many times. The J gene is TRBJ2-3, the V gene TRBV4-1; D is ambiguous. Trimming left V 0 bases short and J 4 bases short, with 17 bases between. Germline lookup yields CDR1 MGHRA and CDR2 YSYEKL. The CDR3 consists of 17 residues. CDR3 sequence (DNA): TGCGCCAGCAGCCAAGATCGAAGCCGTAAGGTTGCAGATACGCAGTATTTT. It is translated as CASSQDRSRKVADTQYF.

The chain has TRBV19 and TRBJ1-5, with a weak D call TRBD1 (6 bases). Germline V CDR1 and CDR2: LNHDA, SQIVND (reference sequence). This CDR3 spans 16 amino acids. The ends were cut back, 3 bases at V and 4 bases at J, with 16 bases in the middle. The CDR3 region has the DNA TGTGCCAGTAGTATTTCCGGGGGGGCCCCGAATCAGCCCCAGCATTTT. It encodes CASSISGGAPNQPQHF.

To note about this clonotype: A read error is possible here, since a much larger clone lies one base away. This rearrangement joins TRBV19 to TRBJ2-7; either TRBD1 or TRBD2 may fit D (5 bases each). The CDR3 covers 15 residues. Germline V gene data show CDR1 as LNHDA and CDR2 as SQIVND (reference sequence). In nucleotides, the CDR3 is TGTACCAGTAGTCGCCGGGACGGAGACTCCTACGAGCAGTACTTC. Residues: CTSSRRDGDSYEQYF. The whole variable domain, filled in from reference TRBV19 and TRBJ2-7, reads DGGITQSPKYLFRKEGQNVTLSCEQNLNHDAMYWYRQDPGQGLRLIYYSQIVNDFQKGDIAEGYSVSREKKESFPLTVTSAQKNPTAFYLCTSSRRDGDSYEQYFGPGTRLTVT.

This chain joins TRBV27 and TRBJ2-1; 8 nucleotides line up with TRBD1. The CDR3 is 15 amino acids. Germline CDR1 and CDR2: MNHEY and SMNVEV (reference sequence). With 7 bases clipped from V and 2 bases from J, the junction kept 7 bases outside the gene matches. The CDR3 DNA sequence: TGTGCCAGCACTCTTACAGGGGGAACCTACAATGAGCAGTTCTTC. Protein product: CASTLTGGTYNEQFF.

Notes on this clonotype: Just one base apart from a much larger clone, this may be a read error. The chain recombines TRBV30 with TRBJ2-7; possible D gene TRBD1, 6 bases. Germline values: CDR1 GTSNPN, CDR2 SVGIG (reference sequence). The CDR3 contains 14 residues. V lost 0 bases and J lost 6, with 15 bases in between. In nucleotides, the CDR3 is TGTGCCTGGAGTGTACCCAGGGGTCCCTGCGAGCAGTACTTC. This encodes CAWSVPRGPCEQYF.

This clonotype was observed many times. The gene calls are TRBV19 and TRBJ2-3; D not certain. Trimming pared 5 bases from V and 0 bases from J, leaving 12 bases between. Germline assignment: CDR1 LNHDA and CDR2 SQIVND (reference sequence). The CDR3 runs to 15 residues. The DNA of the CDR3 is TGTGCCAGTAGTTGGAATGGTATGAGCACAGATACGCAGTATTTT. Residues: CASSWNGMSTDTQYF.

About this clonotype itself: A read error may explain this, as a much larger clone is one base away. J is TRBJ1-1 and V is TRBV29-1, with TRBD1 as a possible D gene (5 bases). This CDR3 is built from 14 residues. The V gene's germline CDR1 is SQVTM and CDR2 ANQGSEA. CDR3 nucleotides: TGCAGTGTAGGGGCAGGACTCATGAACACTGAAGCTTTCTTT. Protein product: CSVGAGLMNTEAFF.

This chain connects TRBV25-1 to TRBJ2-5; D is ambiguous. In germline, CDR1 is MGHDK, CDR2 SYGVNS. The V end lost 3 bases, the J end lost 5 bases, and 7 bases lay between the germline ends. The CDR3 is 12 residues long. Written as DNA, the CDR3 is TGTGCCAGCAGTGACATTCTGGAGACCCAGTACTTC. This sequence encodes CASSDILETQYF.

This clonotype was observed many times. The chain combines TRBV7-6 with TRBJ2-5, with 8 bases identical to TRBD2. Trimming took 0 bases from V and 4 from J; bases not matched to a gene: 4. Germline V gene sequence: CDR1 SGHVS, CDR2 FNYEAQ. CDR3 length: 15 residues. CDR3 residues: CASSLARGAGETQYF. The CDR3 DNA sequence: TGTGCCAGCAGCTTAGCGCGGGGGGCGGGAGAGACCCAGTACTTC.